The clone carrying this T cell receptor beta chain occurred a few times. TCRdb re-called the 5' RACE reads through MiXCR, storing one row per CDR3 protein. The table lists approximately 490,000 distinct CDR3 sequences, roughly 20% of them singletons. These data belong to a study of T-cell memory formation after mild COVID-19. V lost 0 bases, J lost 10 bases, and 9 bases stayed unmatched. The CDR3 covers 15 residues. The germline CDR1 and CDR2 sequences are SGHDT and YYEEEE. This chain links TRBV5-6 with TRBJ2-1; 8 bases fit TRBD2. The specimen sequenced was PBMCs or a T cell subset sorted from them (not recorded which). The clonotype originates from an adult woman who had mild COVID-19 (a few samples of this study predate the infection). Cell type and time point are not known. The CDR3 region is CASSLDGVSGDEQFF. CDR3 DNA sequence: TGTGCCAGCAGCTTGGATGGGGTTAGCGGGGACGAGCAGTTCTTC.